The clone carrying this T cell receptor (beta chain) was counted a few times. No antigen is known for it. The data stem from a study of human T cells and chemical hapten exposure. The library tagged each cDNA molecule with unique molecular identifiers. TCRdb reprocessed the 5' RACE reads with MiXCR, giving one entry per CDR3 protein. The table includes about 80,000 distinct CDR3 sequences, about 8.4% detected once. Study-wide points: The number of TCRs above 1 in 1000 frequency did not change after DPC sensitization.

The study extracted total RNA from unfractionated whole blood. CDR1 and CDR2 (germline): LGHDT, YNNKEL (reference sequence). This CDR3 has 15 amino acids. Trimming shortened V by 3 bases and J by 0 bases, and 11 bases separated the two germline ends. The receptor comes from a male donor in good health. The chain links TRBV3-1 to TRBJ1-2; no clear D. In nucleotides, the CDR3 is TGTGCCAGCAGCCATTGGCTTGAAGCTAACTATGGCTACACCTTC. Protein: CASSHWLEANYGYTF.